The T cell receptor beta chain under discussion was sequenced for a study of CD8 T cells in Susac syndrome. Sequencing of TCR beta, carried out with a high-throughput approach, was applied to CD8+ and CD4+ T cells from the blood. In contrast to the negatively isolated CD8+ and CD4+ T cells, TEMRA cells were FACS-enriched. Germline V gene data show CDR1 as MNHEY and CDR2 as SVGEGT. The V gene end was trimmed by 2 bases and the J gene end by 5 bases; junction bases not matched to a gene: 8. This CDR3 has 15 residues. RNA, at about 0.45 to 1 ug, was reverse transcribed with random hexamers. TCRdb processed the immunoSEQ multiplex PCR reads anew with MiXCR; each CDR3 protein has one entry. The table shows 45,000 to 60,000 distinct CDR3 sequences, with roughly 92% occurring only once.

The chain recombines TRBV6-2 or TRBV6-3 with TRBJ2-7; TRBD2 agrees at 8 bases. The sample comprised CD8+ T cells from PBMCs. This TCR was recovered from a human donor in good health. The CDR3: CASSYRSGEAHEQYF. CDR3 coding DNA: TGTGCCAGCAGTTACCGTAGCGGGGAGGCCCACGAGCAGTACTTC.